The rows below give T cell receptor beta chains drawn from one sample of a study of T-cell reconstitution after alpha-beta-depleted transplantation in children. TCRdb reanalysed the PCR reads using MiXCR and keeps one entry per CDR3 protein. This sample carries roughly 670,000 distinct CDR3 sequences, approximately 14% of them seen once, and the ten largest clones take 0.79%. The source was PBMCs, collected before TCRalphabeta/CD19-depleted stem cell transplant. The receptors shown here come from a girl aged 2 to 9 with congenital amegakaryocytic thrombocytopenia, due to receive a stem cell transplant. Each CDR3 is given with its conserved first and last residue. The D gene is left open where the match is weak. Size is stated for part of the rows, as once, few or many counts, or as a class when the clone is expanded.

j_call v_call clone_size d_call cdr3_nt cdr3_aa
TRBJ2-3 TRBV7-9 few NA TGTGCCAGCAGCGAACTAGGGCAGAAAAGCACAGATACGCAGTATTTT CASSELGQKSTDTQYF
TRBJ2-7 TRBV29-1 many TRBD1 TGCAGCGGAACGGGACAGGGTTCCTACGAGCAGTACTTC CSGTGQGSYEQYF
TRBJ2-3 TRBV5-1 NA NA TGCGCCAGCAGCTGGACCGCTACTAATACGCAGTATTTT CASSWTATNTQYF
TRBJ2-4 TRBV20-1 NA NA TGCAGTGCTAGAGACTCGGGGTCGAACATTCAGTACTTC CSARDSGSNIQYF
TRBJ1-5 TRBV12-3/TRBV12-4 NA TRBD1 TGTGCCAGCAGAAAGACAGGGGACAATAATCAGCCCCAGCATTTT CASRKTGDNNQPQHF
TRBJ2-7 TRBV20-1 NA TRBD2 TGCAGTGCTACCGGGACTAGGGTTAGCGAGCAGTACTTC CSATGTRVSEQYF
TRBJ2-1 TRBV29-1 NA NA TGCAGCGCAGAAAAGGCGTCCCACTACTACAATGAGCAGTTCTTC CSAEKASHYYNEQFF
TRBJ2-3 TRBV6-1 many NA TGTGCCAGCAGTCCAACCGACAGACATACGCAGTATTTT CASSPTDRHTQYF
TRBJ2-5 TRBV12-3/TRBV12-4 NA TRBD2 TGTGCCAGCAGTACCGGGACTAGCGGGGGGTACCAAGAGACCCAGTACTTC CASSTGTSGGYQETQYF
TRBJ1-1 TRBV12-3/TRBV12-4 many NA TGTGCCAGCAGTCTCTACAGGGCCAGGGACACTGAAGCTTTCTTT CASSLYRARDTEAFF
TRBJ2-1 TRBV28 once NA TGTGCCAGCAGTTATTTAGCGGTGAGCTCCTACAATGAGCAGTTCTTC CASSYLAVSSYNEQFF
TRBJ1-1 TRBV4-2 NA NA TGTGCCAGCAGCGCAACGGACAGACCTGGCACTGAAGCTTTCTTT CASSATDRPGTEAFF
TRBJ2-1 TRBV5-1 few TRBD2 TGCGCCAGCAGCTTCAACGGGGGGGAAGATGAGCAGTTCTTC CASSFNGGEDEQFF
TRBJ2-5 TRBV5-1 NA NA TGCGCCAGCATAAGGTATCCCGGGCAGGCTGTCGAGACCCAGTACTTC CASIRYPGQAVETQYF